Sequencing of this T cell receptor (beta chain) was carried out in a study of T cells in Graves' hyperthyroidism and ophthalmopathy. The CDR3 sequence is 14 residues long. CDR1 SNHLY and CDR2 FYNNEI come from the germline V gene. This clonotype was seen a few times. The germline gene is not matched at one end of the junction; a read error may be the cause. The diagnostic basis comprised clinical symptoms, serum thyroxine and TRAb, thyroid ultrasound and orbital computed tomography. There were TCR beta CDR3 regions amplified from RNA transcripts. The HTBI primer set was used in a first-round RT-PCR of the TCR CDR3. In TCRdb, the multiplex PCR reads were re-called with MiXCR into one record per CDR3 protein. The table lists some 510,000 distinct CDR3 sequences, under 25% of them singletons.

Material for sequencing was blood. The chain uses TRBV2 and TRBJ2-7, with TRBD2 identical over 8 bases. The sequence came from a man younger than 35 with Graves' hyperthyroidism. The CDR3 DNA is TGTGCTAGCAGTGAGACTAGCGTTACCTACGAGCAGTACTTC. Its protein is CASSETSVTYEQYF.